This T cell receptor beta chain was captured in a study of blood T cell repertoires in COVID-19. In germline, CDR1 is SGHRS, CDR2 YFSETQ. Trimming cost V 0 bases and J 11 bases, with 9 bases left between them. There are 12 residues in the CDR3. TCRdb's copy holds only in-frame clones and misses some; the assay was immunoSEQ multiplex PCR. The repertoire holds about 110,000 clones, with around 80% as singletons. This rearrangement joins TRBV5-1 to TRBJ2-1, with a tentative D call TRBD1 (5 bases). Sequenced: peripheral blood. This clonotype originated in a woman aged 55-70 years with acute or convalescent COVID-19. The DNA of the CDR3 is TGCGCCAGCAGCTTGGGCCACAGGCAGCAGTTCTTC. As protein: CASSLGHRQQFF.